These T cell receptor beta chains were read from a single sample in a study of cytomegalovirus exposure and HLA in healthy donors. Data came from immunoSEQ multiplex PCR; TCRdb stores just in-frame clones and leaves some out. In the table there are about 160,000 clones, around 80% of which are singletons. Sequencing used PBMCs. These receptors were taken from a female donor in good health and CMV-seronegative. The CDR3 runs from the conserved cysteine through the conserved F or W. The order of the fields is CDR3 protein, CDR3 DNA, D gene, V gene, J gene, CDR3 length, clone size. D genes are given only for firm matches. Clone size is given for some rows only: seen once, a few or many times, or a class if the clone is expanded.

CASNLGGAKGYTF	TGTGCCAGCAACCTAGGAGGGGCCAAGGGCTACACCTTC	-	TRBV2	TRBJ1-2	13	-
CARSLGTGGDKVSYTF	TGTGCCAGAAGCTTGGGGACAGGGGGTGATAAGGTGAGCTACACCTTC	TRBD1	TRBV5-3	TRBJ1-2	16	few
CSVEGRQGQYF	TGCAGTGTTGAAGGTCGACAGGGTCAGTATTTT	TRBD1	TRBV29-1	TRBJ2-3	11	-
CASSLAETGPYGYTF	TGTGCCAGCAGCTTAGCGGAGACAGGCCCTTATGGCTACACCTTC	-	TRBV7-2	TRBJ1-2	15	-
CASSNPPTGIYEQYF	TGTGCCAGCAGTAACCCACCGACAGGGATCTACGAGCAGTACTTC	TRBD1	TRBV2	TRBJ2-7	15	-
CASSYGRINQPQHF	TGTGCCAGCAGTTACGGCAGGATCAATCAGCCCCAGCATTTT	-	TRBV6-5	TRBJ1-5	14	-
CASSGTGIKNSQYF	TGTGCCAGCAGTGGGACAGGGATCAAAAACAGTCAGTACTTC	TRBD1	TRBV7-9	TRBJ2-4	14	-
CASSLSKGGIGYGYTF	TGTGCCAGCAGTTTAAGCAAGGGGGGGATAGGCTATGGCTACACCTTC	-	TRBV28	TRBJ1-2	16	-
CSVEDPGVGGYEQYF	TGCAGCGTTGAAGATCCGGGGGTGGGGGGATACGAGCAGTACTTC	-	TRBV29-1	TRBJ2-7	15	-
CASSPTPSLNRNEQFF	TGTGCCAGCTCACCAACCCCGAGTCTAAACCGGAATGAGCAGTTCTTC	-	TRBV18	TRBJ2-1	16	-
CASSLGPPNYGYTF	TGTGCCAGCAGTTTGGGGCCCCCTAACTATGGCTACACCTTC	-	TRBV28	TRBJ1-2	14	-
CATSRELTSSSYNEQFF	TGTGCCACCAGCAGAGAACTAACCTCAAGCTCCTACAATGAGCAGTTCTTC	-	TRBV15	TRBJ2-1	17	few
CASFNRGNQPQHF	TGTGCCAGCTTTAACCGGGGCAATCAGCCCCAGCATTTT	-	TRBV6-1	TRBJ1-5	13	-
CASSYERGGGYTF	TGTGCCAGCAGTTACGAGAGGGGAGGCGGCTACACCTTC	-	TRBV6-5	TRBJ1-2	13	once
CASRLSRDRPNEKLFF	TGTGCCAGCAGACTCTCCAGGGACAGGCCTAATGAAAAACTGTTTTTT	TRBD1	TRBV7-2	TRBJ1-4	16	-
CASSDGQGAGQPQHF	TGTGCCAGCAGCGACGGACAGGGGGCAGGACAGCCCCAGCATTTT	TRBD1	TRBV7-6	TRBJ1-5	15	-